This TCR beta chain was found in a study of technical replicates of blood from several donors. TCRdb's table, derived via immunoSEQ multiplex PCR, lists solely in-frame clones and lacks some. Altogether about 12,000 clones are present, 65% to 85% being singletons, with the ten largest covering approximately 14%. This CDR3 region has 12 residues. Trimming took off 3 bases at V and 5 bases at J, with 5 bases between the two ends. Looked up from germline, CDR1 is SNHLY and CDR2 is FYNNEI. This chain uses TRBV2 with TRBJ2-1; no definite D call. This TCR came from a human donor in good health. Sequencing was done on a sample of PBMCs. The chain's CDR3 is CASSEPNNEQFF. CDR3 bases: TGTGCCAGCAGTGAGCCTAACAATGAGCAGTTCTTC.